Shown below are 8 T cell receptor beta chains from a single sample sequenced in a study of Ad26.COV2.S vaccination and SARS-CoV-2 variants. Treatment noted: around 19 received Ad26.COV2.S at low or high dose, single or two shots; about 5 received placebo; per-sample allocation not given. At day 63 after the first vaccine or placebo injection, samples were drawn. Assay: immunoSEQ multiplex PCR; the TCRdb copy retains only in-frame clones and omits some. The table records hundreds of thousands of clones, about 91% of them present only once. Sequenced here: peripheral blood, sampled in a trial of Ad26.COV2.S vaccine versus placebo. These receptors were obtained from a person between 18 and 60 years old who received the Ad26.COV2.S COVID-19 vaccine or a placebo.

This chain links TRBV29-1 with TRBJ1-5; D is undetermined. Germline assignment: CDR1 SQVTM and CDR2 ANQGSEA. This CDR3 is built from 14 residues. With 6 bases removed from V and 3 bases from J, the gap between germline ends came to 15 bases. The CDR3 nucleotides read TGCAGCGTGGCCATTGACGGTTCCAATCAGCCCCAGCATTTT. Translating gives CSVAIDGSNQPQHF.

This rearrangement joins TRBV3-1 (or the pseudogene TRBV3-2) to TRBJ2-3, with 8 nucleotides matching TRBD1. J was trimmed by 0 bases and V by 6 bases; bases with no gene match: 8. The CDR3 totals 16 residues. CDR1 LGHDT and CDR2 YNNKEL come from the germline V gene (reference sequence). The CDR3 coding sequence is TGTGCCAGCAGTCCCGGACAGGGCACTAGCACAGATACGCAGTATTTT. It encodes CASSPGQGTSTDTQYF.

This rearrangement joins TRBV5-4 to TRBJ2-2, with D possibly matching TRBD1 (6 bases). Per germline, CDR1 SGHNT and CDR2 YYREEE (reference sequence). The CDR3 runs to 16 residues. V gave up 4 bases and J gave up 2 bases, with 15 bases separating them. The chain's CDR3 is CASSPTPGQNTGELFF. Written as DNA, the CDR3 is TGTGCCAGCAGCCCCACCCCGGGACAAAACACCGGGGAGCTGTTTTTT.

This chain joins TRBV10-3 and TRBJ2-5; D is possibly TRBD2 (6 bases). Trimming stripped 4 bases from V and 1 base from J, with 13 bases between. The CDR3 sequence is 15 residues long. Germline V gives CDR1 ENHRY, CDR2 SYGVKD. CDR3 in DNA: TGTGCCATCAGTGGGTGGGGTAGCGGCCAAGAGACCCAGTACTTC. Amino acids: CAISGWGSGQETQYF.

The genes are TRBV11-2 and TRBJ1-1, with a possible D match to TRBD1 (5 bases). The V end lost 4 bases, the J end lost 1 base, and 13 bases lay between the germline ends. CDR1 is SGHAT and CDR2 is FQNNGV in the germline V gene. The CDR3 extends over 15 amino acids. DNA of the CDR3: TGTGCCAGCAGCTCGGGGGTCTGGGAGAACACTGAAGCTTTCTTT. Its translation is CASSSGVWENTEAFF.

The rearrangement joins TRBV4-3 to TRBJ1-1, with D possibly TRBD1 on 5 matching bases. The V gene lost 0 bases and the J gene lost 6 bases, with 17 bases spanning the gap. CDR3 length: 16 amino acids. In germline, CDR1 is LGHNA, CDR2 YSLEER. Here the CDR3 reads CASSQDTAGLVAEAFF. The CDR3 DNA reads as TGCGCCAGCAGCCAAGATACTGCAGGGCTCGTCGCTGAAGCTTTCTTT.

This clone was found once. V gene TRBV5-6 combines with J gene TRBJ2-7, with D tentatively TRBD2 (5 bases). The CDR3 contains 12 residues. Germline V gene data show CDR1 as SGHDT and CDR2 as YYEEEE. V was shortened by 2 bases and J by 2 bases, with 5 bases between the two germline ends. This chain's CDR3 is CASSFGAYEQYV. The CDR3 nucleotides read TGTGCCAGCAGCTTCGGGGCCTACGAGCAGTACGTC.

CDR3 DNA sequence: TGTGCCAGCAGCCAAGCAACGAGCTCGGGCCTACAAGAGACCCAGTACTTC. As protein: CASSQATSSGLQETQYF. The V call is TRBV3-1 (or the pseudogene TRBV3-2), the J call TRBJ2-5; D remains unclear. V lost 1 base to trimming and J lost 2 bases, with 17 bases between them. The CDR3 consists of 17 residues. The V gene's germline CDR1 is LGHDT and CDR2 YNNKEL (reference sequence).